This T cell receptor beta chain was recovered during a study of blood T cells in healthy people across ages. The germline V gene has CDR1 DFQATT and CDR2 SNEGSKA (reference sequence). Trimming removed 7 bases at V and 1 base at J, with 8 bases between. This CDR3 has 13 amino acids. This clonotype was counted between two and nine times. Using a J-beta primer mix together with a sample-barcoded 5' primer, a second PCR was run for roughly 6 to 12 cycles. Each cDNA molecule was tagged by a template-switch adaptor that had 12 random nucleotides. TCRdb ran MiXCR on the 5' RACE reads and lists one entry per CDR3 protein. The sample holds over a million distinct CDR3 sequences, 40% to 55% seen once.

Specimen: blood. The rearrangement joins TRBV20-1 to TRBJ2-6; a possible D gene is TRBD1 (6 bases). This sequence originates from a woman in her fifties or sixties in good health. For the CDR3, the DNA is TGCAGTGGTAGGGGGTCTGGGGCCAACGTCCTGACTTTC. It encodes CSGRGSGANVLTF.